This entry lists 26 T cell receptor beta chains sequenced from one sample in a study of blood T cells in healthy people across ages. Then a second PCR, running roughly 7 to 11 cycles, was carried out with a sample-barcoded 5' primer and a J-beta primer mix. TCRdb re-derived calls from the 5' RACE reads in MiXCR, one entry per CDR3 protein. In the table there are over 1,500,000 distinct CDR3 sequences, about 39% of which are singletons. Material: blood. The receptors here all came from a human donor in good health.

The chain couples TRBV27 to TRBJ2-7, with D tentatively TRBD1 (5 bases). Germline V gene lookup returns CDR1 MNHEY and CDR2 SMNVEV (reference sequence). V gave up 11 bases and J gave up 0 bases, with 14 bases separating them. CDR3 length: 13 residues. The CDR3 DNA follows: TGTGCCTCCAGGGCAATAGACTCCTACGAGCAGTACTTC. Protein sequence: CASRAIDSYEQYF.

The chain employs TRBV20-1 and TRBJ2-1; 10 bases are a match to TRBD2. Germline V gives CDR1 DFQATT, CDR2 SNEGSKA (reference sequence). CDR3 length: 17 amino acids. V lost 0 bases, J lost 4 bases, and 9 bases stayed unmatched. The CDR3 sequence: CSARDQVLLAGYNEQFF. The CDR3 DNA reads TGCAGTGCTAGAGATCAAGTCTTACTAGCGGGGTACAATGAGCAGTTCTTC.

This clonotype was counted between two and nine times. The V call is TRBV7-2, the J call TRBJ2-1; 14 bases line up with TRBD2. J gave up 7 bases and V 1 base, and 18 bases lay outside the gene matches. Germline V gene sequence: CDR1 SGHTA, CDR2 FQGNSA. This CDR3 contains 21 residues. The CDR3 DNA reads TGTGCCAGCAGCTTAGGGCCATCCGGGACTAGCGGGGGTACACGGAGGAATGAGCAGTTCTTC. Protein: CASSLGPSGTSGGTRRNEQFF. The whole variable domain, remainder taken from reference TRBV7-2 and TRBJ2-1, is GAGVSQSPSNKVTEKGKDVELRCDPISGHTALYWYRQSLGQGLEFLIYFQGNSAPDKSGLPSDRFSAERTGGSVSTLTIQRTQQEDSAVYLCASSLGPSGTSGGTRRNEQFFGPGTRLTVL.

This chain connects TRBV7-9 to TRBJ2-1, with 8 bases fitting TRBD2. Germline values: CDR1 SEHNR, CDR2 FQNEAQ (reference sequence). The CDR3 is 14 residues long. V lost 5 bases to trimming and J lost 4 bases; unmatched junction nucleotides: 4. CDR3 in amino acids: CASSKTGGYNEQFF. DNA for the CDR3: TGTGCCAGCAGCAAAACGGGGGGGTACAATGAGCAGTTCTTC.

CDR3 sequence (DNA): TGCGCCAGCAGCCAAGAACAGGGCAAGAACACTGAAGCTTTCTTT. It translates to CASSQEQGKNTEAFF. The V and J genes are TRBV4-3 and TRBJ1-1, with D possibly matching TRBD1 (6 bases). This CDR3 is built from 15 residues. CDR1 and CDR2 from the germline V gene are LGHNA and YSLEER. V shed 0 bases and J shed 1 base, with 9 bases lying between them.

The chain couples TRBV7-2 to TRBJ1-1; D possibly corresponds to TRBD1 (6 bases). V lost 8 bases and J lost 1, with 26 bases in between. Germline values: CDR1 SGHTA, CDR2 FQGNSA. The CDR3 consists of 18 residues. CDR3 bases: TGTGCCAGCTCCTTCCCTTCGACAGGTGGGGAGCGGAACACTGAAGCTTTCTTT. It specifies CASSFPSTGGERNTEAFF. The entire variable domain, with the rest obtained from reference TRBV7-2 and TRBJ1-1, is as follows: GAGVSQSPSNKVTEKGKDVELRCDPISGHTALYWYRQSLGQGLEFLIYFQGNSAPDKSGLPSDRFSAERTGGSVSTLTIQRTQQEDSAVYLCASSFPSTGGERNTEAFFGQGTRLTVV.

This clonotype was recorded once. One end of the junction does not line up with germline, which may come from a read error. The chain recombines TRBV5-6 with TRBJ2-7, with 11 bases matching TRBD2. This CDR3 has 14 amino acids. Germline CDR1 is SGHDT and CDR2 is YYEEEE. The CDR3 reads CSSSLSSGGYEQYF. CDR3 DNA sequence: TGTTCCAGCAGCTTGTCTAGCGGGGGGTACGAGCAGTACTTC.

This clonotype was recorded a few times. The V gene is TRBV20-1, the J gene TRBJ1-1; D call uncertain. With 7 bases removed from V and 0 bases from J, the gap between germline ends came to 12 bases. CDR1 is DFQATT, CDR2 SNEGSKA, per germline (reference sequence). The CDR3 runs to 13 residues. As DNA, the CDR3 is TGCAGTGTTCGGGTTTCCTTGAACACTGAAGCTTTCTTT. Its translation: CSVRVSLNTEAFF.

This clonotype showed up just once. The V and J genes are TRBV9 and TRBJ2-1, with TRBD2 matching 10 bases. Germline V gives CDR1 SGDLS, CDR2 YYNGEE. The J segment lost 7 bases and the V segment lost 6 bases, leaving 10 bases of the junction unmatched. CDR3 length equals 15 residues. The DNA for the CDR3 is TGTGCCAGCAACCAGCAAAAGCGGGGGGGAAATGAGCAGTTCTTC. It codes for CASNQQKRGGNEQFF.

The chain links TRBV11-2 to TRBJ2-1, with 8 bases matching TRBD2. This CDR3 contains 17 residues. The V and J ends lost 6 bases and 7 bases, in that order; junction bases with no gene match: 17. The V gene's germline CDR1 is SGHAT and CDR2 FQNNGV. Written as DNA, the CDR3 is TGTGCCAGCAGTCTCACGGGGGGGGGTCACGGAGTGAATGAGCAGTTCTTC. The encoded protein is CASSLTGGGHGVNEQFF.

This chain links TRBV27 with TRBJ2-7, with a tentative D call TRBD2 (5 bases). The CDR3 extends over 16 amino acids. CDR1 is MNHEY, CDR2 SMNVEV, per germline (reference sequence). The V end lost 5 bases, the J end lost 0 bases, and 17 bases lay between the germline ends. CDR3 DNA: TGTGCCAGCAGTAACCAAGGCAGAGGGCTCTCCTACGAGCAGTACTTC. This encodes CASSNQGRGLSYEQYF.

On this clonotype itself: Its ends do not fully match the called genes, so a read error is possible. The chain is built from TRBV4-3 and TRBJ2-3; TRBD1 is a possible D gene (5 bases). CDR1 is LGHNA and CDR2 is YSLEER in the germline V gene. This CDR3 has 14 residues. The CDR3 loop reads CASSQAGHTDTRYF. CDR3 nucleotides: TGCGCCAGCAGCCAAGCAGGACACACAGATACGCGGTATTTT.

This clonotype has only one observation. CDR3: CASSPVGGGSKVTQYF. CDR3 nucleotide sequence: TGTGCCAGCAGCCCGGTGGGCGGGGGGTCTAAGGTTACGCAGTATTTT. This chain links TRBV7-2 with TRBJ2-3, with 8 bases aligning to TRBD2. Germline V CDR1 and CDR2: SGHTA, FQGNSA. Germline trimming cut 5 bases from V and 8 bases from J; bases unmatched to any gene: 15. The CDR3 sequence is 16 residues long.

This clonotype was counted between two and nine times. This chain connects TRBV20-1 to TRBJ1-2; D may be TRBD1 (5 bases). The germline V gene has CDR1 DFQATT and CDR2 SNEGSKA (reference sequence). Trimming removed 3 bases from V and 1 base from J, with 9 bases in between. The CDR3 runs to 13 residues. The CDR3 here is CSASQGLNYGYTF. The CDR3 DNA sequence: TGCAGTGCTAGTCAGGGTCTTAACTATGGCTACACCTTC.

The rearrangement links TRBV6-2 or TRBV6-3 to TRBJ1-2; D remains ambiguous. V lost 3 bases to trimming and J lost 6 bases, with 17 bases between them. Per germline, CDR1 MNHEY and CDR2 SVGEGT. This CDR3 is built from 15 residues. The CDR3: CASSYLQMDQDGYTF. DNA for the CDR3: TGTGCCAGCAGTTATTTGCAGATGGATCAGGATGGCTACACCTTC.

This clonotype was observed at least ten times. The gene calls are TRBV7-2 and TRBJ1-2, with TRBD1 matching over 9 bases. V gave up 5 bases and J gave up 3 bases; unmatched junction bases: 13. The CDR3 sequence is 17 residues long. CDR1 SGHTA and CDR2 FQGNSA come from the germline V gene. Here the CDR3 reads CASSPRPGTGSHYGYTF. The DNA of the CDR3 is TGTGCCAGCAGCCCTCGTCCCGGGACAGGGTCTCACTATGGCTACACCTTC. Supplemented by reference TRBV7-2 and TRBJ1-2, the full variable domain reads GAGVSQSPSNKVTEKGKDVELRCDPISGHTALYWYRQSLGQGLEFLIYFQGNSAPDKSGLPSDRFSAERTGGSVSTLTIQRTQQEDSAVYLCASSPRPGTGSHYGYTFGSGTRLTVV.

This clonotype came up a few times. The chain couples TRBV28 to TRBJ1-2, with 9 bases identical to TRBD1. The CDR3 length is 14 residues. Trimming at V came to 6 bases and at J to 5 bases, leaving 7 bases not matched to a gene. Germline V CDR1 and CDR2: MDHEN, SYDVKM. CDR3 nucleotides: TGTGCCAGCAGGTCCACAGGGGGCCCATATGGCTACACCTTC. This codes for CASRSTGGPYGYTF.

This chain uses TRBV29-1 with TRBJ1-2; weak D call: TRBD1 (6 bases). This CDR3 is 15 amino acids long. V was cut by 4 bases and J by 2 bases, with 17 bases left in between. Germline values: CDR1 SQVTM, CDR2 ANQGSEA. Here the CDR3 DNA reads TGCAGCGTTGTTCCTGGGACACCTAAGAACTATGGCTACACCTTC. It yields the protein CSVVPGTPKNYGYTF.

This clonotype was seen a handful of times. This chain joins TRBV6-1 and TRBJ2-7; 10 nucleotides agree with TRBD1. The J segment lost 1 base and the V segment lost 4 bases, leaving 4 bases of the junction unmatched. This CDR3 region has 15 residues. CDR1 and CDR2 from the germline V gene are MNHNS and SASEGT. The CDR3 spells CASSGLGQGSYEQYF. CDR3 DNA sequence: TGTGCCAGCAGTGGTCTGGGACAGGGGTCCTACGAGCAGTACTTC.

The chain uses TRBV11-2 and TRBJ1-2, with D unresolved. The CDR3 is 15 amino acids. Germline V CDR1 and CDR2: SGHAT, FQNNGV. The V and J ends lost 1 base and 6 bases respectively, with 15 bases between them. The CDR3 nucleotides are TGTGCCAGCAGCTTAGGGTCGTGGCAGGACGATGGCTACACCTTC. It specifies CASSLGSWQDDGYTF.

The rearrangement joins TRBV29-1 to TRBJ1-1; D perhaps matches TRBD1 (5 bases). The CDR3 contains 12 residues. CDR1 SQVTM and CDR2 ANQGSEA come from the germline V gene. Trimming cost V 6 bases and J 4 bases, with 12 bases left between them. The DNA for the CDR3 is TGCAGCGTCTTGGACGGGGGCACTGAAGCTTTCTTT. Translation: CSVLDGGTEAFF. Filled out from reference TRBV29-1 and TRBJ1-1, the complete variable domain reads SAVISQKPSRDICQRGTSLTIQCQVDSQVTMMFWYRQQPGQSLTLIATANQGSEATYESGFVIDKFPISRPNLTFSTLTVSNMSPEDSSIYLCSVLDGGTEAFFGQGTRLTVV.

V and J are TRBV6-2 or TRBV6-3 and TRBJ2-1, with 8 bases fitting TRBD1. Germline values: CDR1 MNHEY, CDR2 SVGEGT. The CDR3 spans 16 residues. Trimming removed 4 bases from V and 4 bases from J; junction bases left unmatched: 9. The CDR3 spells CASSFPEDRAYNEQFF. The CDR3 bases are TGTGCCAGCAGTTTCCCAGAGGACAGGGCATACAATGAGCAGTTCTTC.

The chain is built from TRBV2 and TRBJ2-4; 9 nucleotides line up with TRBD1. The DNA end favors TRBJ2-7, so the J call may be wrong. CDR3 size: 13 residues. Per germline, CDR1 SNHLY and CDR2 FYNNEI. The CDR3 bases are TGTGCCACTACAGGGGGCAATACTTACGAGCAGTACTTC. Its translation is CATTGGNTYEQYF.

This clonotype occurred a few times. The CDR3 region has the DNA TGTGCCAGCAGTTTCTCTCGGACAGGGAGCCAGACCCAGTACTTC. It is translated as CASSFSRTGSQTQYF. The chain uses TRBV6-6 and TRBJ2-5; 8 nucleotides align to TRBD1. In germline, CDR1 is MNHNY, CDR2 SVGAGI (reference sequence). The CDR3 sequence is 15 residues long. The V and J ends lost 4 bases and 6 bases, in that order; junction bases with no gene match: 10.

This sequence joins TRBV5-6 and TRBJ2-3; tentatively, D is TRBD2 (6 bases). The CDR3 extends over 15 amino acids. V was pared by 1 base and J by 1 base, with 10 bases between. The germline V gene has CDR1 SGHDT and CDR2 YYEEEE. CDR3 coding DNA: TGTGCCAGCAGCTTGTGGGGGGAGGGCACAGATACGCAGTATTTT. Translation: CASSLWGEGTDTQYF.

This CDR3 is CASSFPGQGADGYTF. The CDR3 region has the DNA TGTGCCAGCAGCTTCCCGGGACAGGGGGCTGATGGCTACACCTTC. V usage is TRBV7-9 and J usage is TRBJ1-2; 12 nucleotides line up with TRBD1. The CDR3 covers 15 residues. V dropped 3 bases and J dropped 6; count of bases not matched to a gene: 5. CDR1 is SEHNR and CDR2 is FQNEAQ in the germline V gene (reference sequence).